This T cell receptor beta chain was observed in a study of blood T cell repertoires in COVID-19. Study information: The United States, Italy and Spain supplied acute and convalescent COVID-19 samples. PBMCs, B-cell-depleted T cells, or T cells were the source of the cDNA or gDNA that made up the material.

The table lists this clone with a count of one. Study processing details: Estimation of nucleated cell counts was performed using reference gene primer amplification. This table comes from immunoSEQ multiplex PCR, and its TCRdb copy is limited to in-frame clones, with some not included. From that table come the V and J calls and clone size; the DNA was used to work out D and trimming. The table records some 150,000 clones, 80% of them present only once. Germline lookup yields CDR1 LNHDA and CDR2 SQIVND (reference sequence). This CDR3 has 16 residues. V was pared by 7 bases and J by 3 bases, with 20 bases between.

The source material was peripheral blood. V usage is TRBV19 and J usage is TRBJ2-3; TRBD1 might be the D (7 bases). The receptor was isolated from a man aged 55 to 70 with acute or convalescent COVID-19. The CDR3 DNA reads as TGTGCCAGTAAGACCGGGGCAGGGGGGAGGACAGATACGCAGTATTTT. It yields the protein CASKTGAGGRTDTQYF.